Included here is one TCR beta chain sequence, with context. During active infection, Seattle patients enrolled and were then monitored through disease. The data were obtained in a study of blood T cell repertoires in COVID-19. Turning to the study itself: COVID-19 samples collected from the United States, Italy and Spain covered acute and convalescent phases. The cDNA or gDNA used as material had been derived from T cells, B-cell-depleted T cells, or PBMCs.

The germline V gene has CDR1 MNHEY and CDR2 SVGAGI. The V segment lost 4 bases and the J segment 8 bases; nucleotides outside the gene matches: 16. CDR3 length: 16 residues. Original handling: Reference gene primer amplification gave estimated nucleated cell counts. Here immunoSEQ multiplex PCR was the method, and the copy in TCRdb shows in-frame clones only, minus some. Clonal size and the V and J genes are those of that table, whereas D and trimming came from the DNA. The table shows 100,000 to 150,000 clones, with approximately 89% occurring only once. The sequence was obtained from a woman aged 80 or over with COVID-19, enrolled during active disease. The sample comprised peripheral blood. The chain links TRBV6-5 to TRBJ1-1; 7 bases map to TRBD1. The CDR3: CASSSRQARRGKEAFF. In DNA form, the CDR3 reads TGTGCCAGCAGTTCACGACAGGCACGCAGGGGGAAAGAAGCTTTCTTT.